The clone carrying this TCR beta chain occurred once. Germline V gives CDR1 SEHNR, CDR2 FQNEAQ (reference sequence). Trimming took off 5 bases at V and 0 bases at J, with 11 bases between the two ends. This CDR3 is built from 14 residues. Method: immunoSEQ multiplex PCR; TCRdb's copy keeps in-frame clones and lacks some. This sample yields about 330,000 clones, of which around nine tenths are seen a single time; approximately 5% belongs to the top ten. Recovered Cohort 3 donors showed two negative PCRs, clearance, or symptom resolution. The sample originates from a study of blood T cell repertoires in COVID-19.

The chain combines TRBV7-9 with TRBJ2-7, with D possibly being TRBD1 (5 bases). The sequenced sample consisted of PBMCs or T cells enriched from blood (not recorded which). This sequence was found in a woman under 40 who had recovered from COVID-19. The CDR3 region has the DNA TGTGCCAGCAGCCCCGAGGACATCTCCTACGAGCAGTACTTC. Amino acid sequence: CASSPEDISYEQYF.